A selection of T cell receptor beta chains follows, all from one sample in a study of control samples from healthy donors and cancer patients. The repertoire was sequenced with immunoSEQ multiplex PCR; TCRdb's copy has only in-frame clones and lacks some. The data show fewer than 60,000 clones, 80% to 90% seen once. The sample was PBMCs. Source of these receptors: a woman aged 60-70 years with lung cancer. Both conserved end residues are part of each CDR3. The D gene is left open where the match is weak. Clone size appears in some rows only: once, few, many, or a class for an expanded clone.

V,D,size,J,CDR3,DNA
TRBV5-1,-,once,TRBJ2-1,CASSFPGVYNEQFF,TGCGCCAGCAGCTTCCCGGGGGTTTACAATGAGCAGTTCTTC
TRBV20-1,-,-,TRBJ2-5,CSASRVETQYF,TGCAGTGCTAGTAGGGTAGAGACCCAGTACTTC
TRBV5-1,TRBD1,-,TRBJ2-7,CASSFGDRGYEQYF,TGCGCCAGCAGCTTCGGGGACAGGGGCTACGAGCAGTACTTC
TRBV13,TRBD2,few,TRBJ2-7,CASSPTGGGAREQYF,TGTGCCAGCAGTCCAACGGGCGGGGGGGCGCGTGAGCAGTACTTC
TRBV2,-,-,TRBJ1-3,CASTRETGNTIYF,TGTGCCAGCACGCGGGAGACTGGAAACACCATATATTTT
TRBV2,-,-,TRBJ1-1,CASILEGTPKAFF,TGTGCCAGCATTCTCGAGGGGACGCCCAAAGCTTTCTTT
TRBV5-4,TRBD1,-,TRBJ2-2,CASSRGQGNRELFF,TGTGCCAGCAGCAGGGGACAGGGAAATAGGGAGCTGTTTTTT
TRBV28,-,-,TRBJ2-5,CASSFHGEAQYF,TGTGCCAGCAGTTTTCACGGGGAGGCCCAGTACTTC
TRBV6-1,-,-,TRBJ2-7,CASSEAIPMPYEQYF,TGTGCCAGCAGTGAAGCAATCCCCATGCCCTACGAGCAGTACTTC
TRBV7-2,-,-,TRBJ1-1,CASSLVAANTEAFF,TGTGCCAGCAGCTTAGTAGCAGCGAACACTGAAGCTTTCTTT
TRBV6-1,-,-,TRBJ1-5,CASSETRGPADQPQHF,TGTGCCAGCAGTGAAACCAGAGGACCGGCGGATCAGCCCCAGCATTTT
TRBV9,TRBD1,-,TRBJ2-6,CASSLQGAGANVLTF,TGTGCCAGCAGCCTACAGGGGGCCGGGGCCAACGTCCTGACTTTC
TRBV10-3,TRBD2,-,TRBJ2-1,CAISEAASGSYEQFF,TGTGCCATCAGTGAGGCGGCTAGCGGGAGCTATGAGCAGTTCTTC
TRBV18,-,-,TRBJ2-2,CASSPPEGRNTGELFF,TGTGCCAGCTCGCCGCCAGAGGGGAGGAACACCGGGGAGCTGTTTTTT
TRBV5-1,-,-,TRBJ1-1,CASSEAGKNTEAFF,TGCGCCAGCAGCGAAGCAGGGAAGAACACTGAAGCTTTCTTT
TRBV2,-,-,TRBJ2-7,CASERDSYEQYF,TGTGCCAGCGAAAGAGACTCCTACGAGCAGTACTTC